Listed below are T cell receptor beta chains from one sample, sequenced in a study of T cells after yellow fever vaccination. TCRdb re-analysed the 5' RACE reads in MiXCR, keeping a single row per CDR3 protein. The sample contains approximately 550,000 distinct CDR3 sequences, less than 20% of which appear only once. The sequencing here drew on PBMCs, taken 15 days after the yellow fever booster vaccination. These receptors all come from a man younger than 40 who received the YFV17D yellow fever vaccine. Each CDR3 is given with its conserved first and last residue. A D gene is named only where the DNA matches it firmly. Not all rows give a size; the values are once, few, many and, for expanded clones, a class.

d_gene: -
len: 12
abundance: -
v_gene: TRBV6-1
j_gene: TRBJ2-2
CDR3aa: CAVEFIPGELFF
CDR3nt: TGTGCCGTTGAGTTCATACCCGGGGAGCTGTTTTTT

d_gene: TRBD2
len: 16
abundance: -
v_gene: TRBV5-6
j_gene: TRBJ2-5
CDR3aa: CASSWRAGDVRETQYF
CDR3nt: TGTGCCAGCAGCTGGAGAGCGGGAGATGTACGAGAGACCCAGTACTTC

d_gene: -
len: 15
abundance: -
v_gene: TRBV20-1
j_gene: TRBJ1-1
CDR3aa: CSARDPGPQRSEAFF
CDR3nt: TGCAGTGCTAGAGACCCCGGGCCCCAAAGGTCGGAAGCTTTCTTT

d_gene: TRBD2
len: 14
abundance: -
v_gene: TRBV29-1
j_gene: TRBJ2-1
CDR3aa: CSVQPGLAGVEQFF
CDR3nt: TGCAGCGTTCAGCCGGGACTAGCGGGAGTTGAGCAGTTCTTC

d_gene: TRBD1
len: 20
abundance: -
v_gene: TRBV28
j_gene: TRBJ2-2
CDR3aa: CASGETGGKKAGVNTGELFF
CDR3nt: TGTGCCAGCGGGGAGACAGGGGGCAAAAAAGCGGGAGTGAACACCGGGGAGCTGTTTTTT

d_gene: -
len: 17
abundance: -
v_gene: TRBV11-3
j_gene: TRBJ2-1
CDR3aa: CASSFEQGSSPIDEQFF
CDR3nt: TGTGCCAGCAGTTTCGAACAGGGATCATCCCCGATCGATGAGCAGTTCTTC

d_gene: TRBD1
len: 14
abundance: -
v_gene: TRBV6-1
j_gene: TRBJ2-5
CDR3aa: CASSKDRGPETQYF
CDR3nt: TGTGCCAGCAGTAAGGACAGGGGTCCAGAGACCCAGTACTTC

d_gene: -
len: 14
abundance: few
v_gene: TRBV10-3
j_gene: TRBJ2-1
CDR3aa: CAISESVSDPMQFF
CDR3nt: TGTGCCATCAGTGAGTCCGTTAGTGACCCGATGCAGTTCTTC

d_gene: -
len: 14
abundance: -
v_gene: TRBV5-1
j_gene: TRBJ2-1
CDR3aa: CASSFGDGYNEQFF
CDR3nt: TGCGCCAGCAGCTTCGGGGACGGCTACAATGAGCAGTTCTTC

d_gene: TRBD2
len: 18
abundance: -
v_gene: TRBV6-2/TRBV6-3
j_gene: TRBJ2-1
CDR3aa: CASIPGRLAGPSYNEQFF
CDR3nt: TGTGCCAGCATTCCCGGTCGGCTAGCGGGCCCATCCTACAATGAGCAGTTCTTC

d_gene: -
len: 17
abundance: few
v_gene: TRBV20-1
j_gene: TRBJ2-1
CDR3aa: CSATSPSGSALRNEQFF
CDR3nt: TGCAGTGCTACGAGTCCCAGTGGGTCGGCTCTTCGCAATGAGCAGTTCTTC

d_gene: -
len: 12
abundance: few
v_gene: TRBV29-1
j_gene: TRBJ2-7
CDR3aa: CSGRDIAYEQYF
CDR3nt: TGCAGCGGCCGGGACATCGCCTACGAGCAGTACTTC

d_gene: -
len: 15
abundance: many
v_gene: TRBV15
j_gene: TRBJ2-1
CDR3aa: CATSRDPGPRNEQFF
CDR3nt: TGTGCCACCAGCAGAGACCCGGGACCCAGAAATGAGCAGTTCTTC

d_gene: TRBD1
len: 16
abundance: -
v_gene: TRBV6-1
j_gene: TRBJ2-7
CDR3aa: CASRTPWVTGGYEQYF
CDR3nt: TGTGCCAGCAGAACCCCTTGGGTCACAGGGGGTTACGAGCAGTACTTC

d_gene: -
len: 16
abundance: many
v_gene: TRBV28
j_gene: TRBJ2-3
CDR3aa: CASRTGNQITTDTQYF
CDR3nt: TGTGCCAGCAGAACAGGGAACCAGATAACCACAGATACGCAGTATTTT

d_gene: TRBD1
len: 14
abundance: few
v_gene: TRBV12-3/TRBV12-4
j_gene: TRBJ2-7
CDR3aa: CASSLPGQGLEQYF
CDR3nt: TGTGCCAGCAGTTTGCCGGGACAGGGTCTCGAGCAGTACTTC

d_gene: -
len: 14
abundance: -
v_gene: TRBV5-1
j_gene: TRBJ2-5
CDR3aa: CASGGGQHQETQYF
CDR3nt: TGCGCCAGCGGAGGGGGACAGCACCAAGAGACCCAGTACTTC

d_gene: -
len: 16
abundance: few
v_gene: TRBV12-3/TRBV12-4
j_gene: TRBJ2-1
CDR3aa: CASSLRISMLDNEQFF
CDR3nt: TGTGCCAGCAGTTTAAGAATTAGCATGTTGGACAATGAGCAGTTCTTC

d_gene: TRBD1
len: 15
abundance: few
v_gene: TRBV7-2
j_gene: TRBJ2-5
CDR3aa: CASSSGTGYWETQYF
CDR3nt: TGTGCCAGCAGCTCCGGGACAGGGTATTGGGAGACCCAGTACTTC

d_gene: TRBD2
len: 16
abundance: few
v_gene: TRBV6-5
j_gene: TRBJ2-1
CDR3aa: CASSYLIREGNNEQFF
CDR3nt: TGTGCCAGCAGTTACTTAATCCGGGAGGGAAACAATGAGCAGTTCTTC

d_gene: TRBD2
len: 11
abundance: -
v_gene: TRBV30
j_gene: TRBJ2-7
CDR3aa: CAWRREYEQYF
CDR3nt: TGTGCCTGGAGGCGGGAGTACGAGCAGTACTTC

d_gene: -
len: 13
abundance: few
v_gene: TRBV20-1
j_gene: TRBJ2-1
CDR3aa: CSATTKSYNEQFF
CDR3nt: TGCAGTGCAACCACAAAATCCTACAATGAGCAGTTCTTC

d_gene: -
len: 13
abundance: -
v_gene: TRBV19
j_gene: TRBJ2-7
CDR3aa: CASSIIGGAEQYF
CDR3nt: TGTGCCAGTAGTATAATCGGGGGTGCCGAGCAGTACTTC

d_gene: -
len: 15
abundance: few
v_gene: TRBV10-3
j_gene: TRBJ2-5
CDR3aa: CAISESSEAGETQYF
CDR3nt: TGTGCCATCAGTGAATCGTCAGAGGCAGGGGAGACCCAGTACTTC

d_gene: -
len: 13
abundance: -
v_gene: TRBV12-3/TRBV12-4
j_gene: TRBJ2-1
CDR3aa: CASSLRGSNEQFF
CDR3nt: TGTGCCAGCAGTTTAAGGGGGAGCAATGAGCAGTTCTTC

d_gene: -
len: 13
abundance: -
v_gene: TRBV6-1
j_gene: TRBJ2-6
CDR3aa: CASRRTGANVLTF
CDR3nt: TGTGCCAGCCGGCGCACTGGGGCCAACGTCCTGACTTTC